This T cell receptor beta chain was profiled in a study of cytomegalovirus exposure and HLA in healthy donors (dated by TCRdb to about 2017). For context, the study as a whole: An earlier analysis of approximately 590 of the donors reported 250 to 350 Gb of sequence data and 100 million to 130 million unique TCR beta sequences from 150 million to 200 million T cells. Among about 400 genotyped donors of the cohort, an average of around 220,000 unique TCR beta nucleotide sequences was sequenced per donor, of which roughly 17% were non-productive. A separate validation cohort of over a hundred different subjects was used in addition to the roughly 670-subject first cohort. The number of typed donors differed by locus: about 620-640 for A, B, C, DRB1 and DQB1; approximately 520 for DQA1; approximately 610 for DPA1; and approximately 450 for DPB1. Four or five DR-DQ haplotypes were handled as single units for association and clustering because linkage in the cohort was strong. The aim of the study was to test whether cataloging public T cell receptors could identify signatures of past pathogen exposure. Class I and class II HLA loci were covered by the typing at four-digit resolution. Of the roughly 400 genotyped donors, 65% to 90% fell in the genetic ancestry cluster associated with self-reported Caucasian donors. Rather than using new phenotypic data, the later analysis identified candidate immune exposures from TCR beta sequences and from how often those sequences occurred across donors. A later genetic analysis took genome-wide SNP genotypes for about 55% of the 666 donors and used that subset as a discovery cohort. An early release that covered some 640 HLA-typed donors contained approximately 300 gigabases of sequencing data and approximately 85 million unique TCR sequences. Every repertoire in the discovery cohort had been generated on one and the same sequencing platform. The study used immunosequencing to profile the T cell repertoires of 600 to 850 subjects and linked those repertoires to cytomegalovirus serostatus. An earlier analysis of approximately 630 of the donors applied high-throughput TCR beta sequencing to assess whether each TCR beta V gene segment acted as functional or pseudogenic. Donor age, sex, ethnicity and CMV serostatus were compiled alongside the repertoire data. High-throughput TCR immunosequencing, statistical association of individual TCRs with disease status, and machine learning were combined to predict cytomegalovirus infection status. In a later analysis, previously published TCR beta repertoires from hundreds of donors were re-analyzed and high-resolution HLA genotyping was added so that TCR occurrence patterns could be studied.

The CDR3 goes from the cysteine to the phenylalanine over 12 residues. The DNA shown is the 36-base CDR3, in frame from base 1. V is clipped by 5 bases and J by 7 bases, and the sequence between their germline boundaries is 9 bases long. Via the germline V gene (reference sequence), CDR1 is SEHNR and CDR2 FQNEAQ. The cohort comprised several hundred healthy bone marrow donors. At the time of sampling, every cohort member was nominally healthy, though immune exposures that went unrecorded were likely present. The donor tested CMV seronegative and was one of the 352 seronegative cohort members. A peripheral blood sample was collected from each donor, and TCR beta sequencing was performed on peripheral blood mononuclear cells. Genomic DNA was extracted from the blood cell samples with the Qiagen DNeasy Blood Extraction Kit. Library construction relied on the immunoSEQ multiplex PCR assay. For the multiplex PCR, a mixture combining 60 forward primers for TCR Vbeta segments and 13 reverse primers for TCR Jbeta segments was used. The CDR3 region of rearranged TCR beta genes was amplified from genomic DNA by a multiplex PCR assay. Amplified TCR beta libraries were sequenced as 87-base-pair reads on the Illumina HiSeq System. Regarding the original processing steps: In a later analysis, some 80 million unique TCR beta chains were counted across the approximately 670 repertoires, and roughly 11 million of these chains were shared by at least two donors. Raw reads were error-corrected and collapsed into unique sequences by a nearest-neighbor algorithm in which closely related sequences were merged to remove PCR and sequencing errors. CDR3 sequences were aligned to IMGT reference sequences to assign V, D and J gene segments. For a sequence to be retained, a match of at least six nucleotides was required to both a V gene segment and a J gene segment. A rearrangement counted as productive if the CDR3 had no stop codons and remained in frame with V and J, and every other rearrangement counted as non-productive. Following IMGT convention, CDR3 was defined as the stretch from the second conserved V-encoded cysteine to the conserved J-encoded phenylalanine. Sequences without an unambiguous match to a single V gene segment were excluded from the earlier analysis of approximately 560 of the donors. In an earlier analysis of some 590 of the donors, a V segment was called functional when productive rearrangements were above 56.7%, and segregating when the standard deviation between donors exceeded 5%. To diagnose cytomegalovirus status from the catalog of TCR beta chain sequences, a statistical classification framework was built. In a later analysis, TCR nucleotide sequences were compared against IMGT/GENE-DB human TR gene sequences so that V and J genes could be assigned. The TCRdist pipeline was used in a later analysis to assign CDR3 sequences and most-parsimonious VDJ recombination scenarios. A later analysis defined each TCR beta chain by its CDR3 amino acid sequence plus V-gene family, and excluded reads lacking a unique V-gene family. A later analysis removed roughly 590 highly shared, low-generation-probability nucleotide sequences to deal with suspected cross-contamination and a sequencing artifact. In a later analysis, a clonal expansion index was calculated for each public chain from normalized within-repertoire ranks of inferred template counts. A later analysis computed generation probabilities with a VDJ recombination model fitted to out-of-frame rearrangements, and checked the results against IGoR. In a later analysis, hypergeometric tests were used to score TCR-TCR, TCR-HLA and TCR-CMV co-occurrence, with a repertoire-size bias correction applied to TCR pairs. To estimate false discovery rates, a later analysis permuted the HLA or CMV assignments 20 times. In a later analysis, co-occurring TCRs were grouped using DBSCAN, with TCRdist sequence similarity added in when clustering inside HLA-allele-positive subsets. Repertoires with fewer than 30,000 or more than 120,000 public chains, plus five repertoires with anomalous nucleotide sharing, were excluded from co-occurrence clustering. Imported from immuneACCESS, the table was reduced by TCRdb to in-frame sequences with V and J called. These copies leave out some clones; in studies compared against another copy, an unresolved V gene accounts for under half, and the cause of the remainder is not known. That table gives V, J and clone size, and the DNA gave D and trimming. Recorded for this sample are nearly 110,000 clones; 70% to 85% of them occurred a single time. The ten largest account for 3.5% to 4% of the sample.

The study at large found these results: An association between a missense DCLRE1C variant and V-gene and J-gene trimming of TCR beta chains was found in a later genetic analysis and replicated in an independent cohort. The sequencing pipeline was judged likely to have produced a cluster of highly shared sequence variants as a technical artifact. In a later analysis, the rate of TCR association differed among HLA loci, with DRB1 alleles having the most associated TCRs and HLA-C alleles having the fewest. In vitro tests confirmed that three of the cytomegalovirus-associated TCR beta chains recognize cytomegalovirus antigens. According to a later genetic analysis, donors in an Asian-associated ancestry cluster had fewer N-insertions in productive TCRs than the approximately 710-donor mean. When HLA alleles, especially DR and DQ, strongly co-occurred, attributing TCR associations to individual alleles was difficult. A further reported finding was that TCR beta sequences accurately predicted the HLA-A and HLA-B alleles for most subjects in the first cohort. A later analysis found that HLA-associated TCR beta chains were more clonally expanded and had lower generation probabilities than equally common non-associated chains. For the cohort, immune exposure information was limited to CMV serostatus. Specific HLA alleles were associated with more than 15,000 TCR beta sequences at a false discovery rate of 0.05 in a later analysis. According to the authors, the approach could potentially be generalized to other disease states and immunological phenotypes. According to a later analysis, parvovirus B19, influenza, CMV and Epstein-Barr virus appeared linked to several top co-occurrence clusters. A later analysis found that most CMV-associated TCR beta chains appeared HLA-restricted, with HLA associations seemingly driven largely by CMV exposure. The cohort was sequenced for TCR beta chains only, and without alpha or paired-chain data the features that could be detected were limited. Linkage disequilibrium might explain the correlated functional status among segregating V segments, but an unknown experimental factor could not be excluded. Because the 87-base-pair reads could not distinguish some IMGT-functional V segments, including TRBV6-2 and TRBV6-3, those segments were excluded. While some public TCRs were present in many individuals, most TCR sequences turned up only very rarely across donors. Because counts were too low, 15 or so rarely observed V segments, including chromosome 9 orphons, were excluded from the earlier analysis of several hundred of the donors. In an earlier analysis of some 640 of the donors, most TCR beta V segments were observed in productive rearrangements about 87% or about 30% of the time, broadly matching IMGT annotations. The study listed approximately 150 TCR beta chains as associated with cytomegalovirus. Because some donors lacked HLA typing at each locus, the association tests relied only on the typed subset. The classifier was reported to diagnose cytomegalovirus status with high specificity and sensitivity in both the original and validation cohorts. Roughly uniform sequencing depth across donors was assumed in presence/absence analyses, although this assumption may not hold.

This clone was counted a few times. This clone's antigen is unknown. No per-base quality is available; no much larger clone lies one base away. The receptor was isolated from a man in his 60s in good health and CMV-seronegative. The material sequenced was PBMCs. This chain is built from TRBV7-9 and TRBJ2-1, with the identity of the D gene unclear. The CDR3: CASSSRWNEQFF. The sequenced DNA: TGTGCCAGCAGCAGCAGGTGGAATGAGCAGTTCTTC.